The T cell receptor beta chain described here comes from a study of shared clonotypes between healthy human individuals. Across the study: A couple of women and a few men aged 18 to 49 made up the donors.

Once extracted for a subset, genomic DNA was divided evenly among several immunoSEQ plates. Produced via immunoSEQ multiplex PCR; TCRdb's table is partial and in-frame only. Here the sample spans 700,000 or so clones, 72% being singletons. This clone was counted a few times. Source material: memory CD4+ T cells sorted from blood. Subset given: CD45RA-negative fraction. The clonotype comes from a woman between 25 and 40 years old in good health.

The CDR3 region has the DNA TGTGCCAGCAGTGAAGGGATAAATAGCAATCAGCCCCAGCATTTT. Its translation is CASSEGINSNQPQHF. This chain links TRBV2 with TRBJ1-5; D ambiguous. Germline lookup yields CDR1 SNHLY and CDR2 FYNNEI. The CDR3 is 15 amino acids. V was clipped by 1 base and J by 0 bases, with 7 bases between them.